One and the same sample provided the 30 T cell receptor beta chains below, sequenced in a study of blood T cell repertoires in COVID-19. Clones were sequenced by immunoSEQ multiplex PCR, and TCRdb holds only the in-frame ones, with some missing. The repertoire consists of around 43,000 clones, with about 80% occurring once and the leading ten covering over 12%. Sequenced input: peripheral blood. These TCRs come from a human donor in a cohort sampled during active COVID-19.

This clone was recorded only once. The chain uses TRBV7-8 and TRBJ2-2, with D possibly TRBD1 on 5 matching bases. This CDR3 region has 16 residues. Deletions cut 4 bases from V and 7 bases from J, with 19 bases between. CDR1 SGHVS and CDR2 FQNEAQ come from the germline V gene. As DNA, the CDR3 is TGTGCCAGCAGCTCCCGGACGGACAAACCACTCGGGGAGCTGTTTTTT. Amino acids: CASSSRTDKPLGELFF.

The chain uses TRBV7-2 and TRBJ2-3, with 7 positions matching TRBD1. V shed 5 bases and J 0 bases; nucleotides not matched to a gene: 11. CDR3 length equals 17 residues. Germline V gene sequence: CDR1 SGHTA, CDR2 FQGNSA. Here the CDR3 reads CASSLMRTGTSTDTQYF. Written as DNA, the CDR3 is TGTGCCAGCAGCCTGATGCGGACAGGAACTAGCACAGATACGCAGTATTTT.

CDR3 protein: CASSVGPDSGANVLTF. The CDR3 DNA reads TGTGCCAGCAGCGTAGGGCCCGACTCTGGGGCCAACGTCCTGACTTTC. The genes are TRBV9 and TRBJ2-6; D is ambiguous. The CDR3 spans 16 residues. Trimming cost V 0 bases and J 0 bases, with 7 bases left between them. Germline V CDR1 and CDR2: SGDLS, YYNGEE.

This clone was counted once. An end of the junction does not agree with germline; a read error may underlie this. The V gene is TRBV7-2, the J gene TRBJ1-1; no firm D call. Germline V gene sequence: CDR1 SGHTA, CDR2 FQGNSA. The CDR3 totals 11 residues. The CDR3 loop reads CASGPPVRGSF. The CDR3, as DNA: TGTGCCAGCGGGCCCCCCGTCCGGGGTTCATTT.

The rearrangement joins TRBV2 to TRBJ2-7; the D gene is possibly TRBD2 (5 bases). V shed 4 bases and J shed 0 bases, with 13 bases lying between them. CDR3 length: 15 residues. Germline lookup yields CDR1 SNHLY and CDR2 FYNNEI. CDR3 in amino acids: CASSGRAASSYEQYF. In nucleotides, the CDR3 is TGTGCCAGCAGTGGTAGAGCGGCAAGCTCCTACGAGCAGTACTTC.

J is TRBJ2-5 and V is TRBV7-2, with 8 bases aligning to TRBD2. Losses at the gene ends were 6 bases for V and 5 bases for J; bases not matched to a gene: 8. CDR3 length: 14 residues. Germline CDR1 is SGHTA and CDR2 is FQGNSA. CDR3 region: CASRSGGLGETQYF. CDR3 nucleotide sequence: TGTGCCAGCAGGTCGGGGGGGCTAGGGGAGACCCAGTACTTC.

The genes are TRBV11-2 and TRBJ2-5; TRBD2 matches 9 bases. With 2 bases clipped from V and 4 bases from J, the junction kept 5 bases outside the gene matches. The germline gives CDR1 SGHAT, CDR2 FQNNGV. CDR3 length equals 15 residues. CDR3: CASSLNPTSGETQYF. CDR3 nucleotide sequence: TGTGCCAGCAGCTTAAACCCGACTAGCGGAGAGACCCAGTACTTC.

In its sample, this clone was seen a few times. This rearrangement joins TRBV18 to TRBJ2-5, with 9 bases fitting TRBD1. V was pared by 3 bases and J by 1 base, with 3 bases of the junction left unmatched. Per germline, CDR1 KGHSH and CDR2 LQKENI. CDR3 length equals 15 residues. In DNA form, the CDR3 reads TGTGCCAGCTCACCGGGACAGGGATCCCAAGAGACCCAGTACTTC. Its protein is CASSPGQGSQETQYF.

This clone turned up a few times. One end of the junction varies from germline; a read error may be responsible. The rearrangement links TRBV6-6 to TRBJ2-7, with 9 bases fitting TRBD1. The CDR3 runs to 15 residues. The germline V gene encodes CDR1 MNHNY and CDR2 SVGAGI (reference sequence). CDR3 nucleotides: TGTGCCAGCAGTAACTCGGGACAGGGAAACCTCGAGCAGTACTTC. Protein product: CASSNSGQGNLEQYF.

This clone was detected only once. The rearrangement joins TRBV27 to TRBJ1-1; D not resolved. The CDR3 spans 17 residues. The V gene lost 6 bases and the J gene lost 1 base, with 21 bases spanning the gap. The germline V gene encodes CDR1 MNHEY and CDR2 SMNVEV (reference sequence). In DNA, the CDR3 is TGTGCCAGCAGAACCGAGGGCGGGGTATTGGGGAACACTGAAGCTTTCTTT. Its protein is CASRTEGGVLGNTEAFF.

This clone was observed once. The genes are TRBV18 and TRBJ2-2; 7 bases agree with TRBD2. The CDR3 totals 15 residues. Germline V gene lookup returns CDR1 KGHSH and CDR2 LQKENI. With 2 bases clipped from V and 0 bases from J, the junction kept 0 bases outside the gene matches. In DNA, the CDR3 is TGTGCCAGCTCACCAGCGGGAGCGAACACCGGGGAGCTGTTTTTT. Translating it yields CASSPAGANTGELFF.

J is TRBJ1-5 and V is TRBV13, with 8 bases aligning to TRBD1. This CDR3 comprises 13 residues. Germline loops: CDR1 PRHDT, CDR2 FYEKMQ (reference sequence). V lost 0 bases and J lost 9; bases outside the gene matches: 1. Here the CDR3 reads CASSLGQGVPQHF. In DNA, the CDR3 is TGTGCCAGCAGCTTAGGACAGGGGGTGCCCCAGCATTTT.

The V call is TRBV4-1, the J call TRBJ1-5; D possibly corresponds to TRBD1 (6 bases). This CDR3 is built from 19 residues. With 5 bases removed from V and 1 base from J, the gap between germline ends came to 24 bases. CDR1 and CDR2 (germline): MGHRA, YSYEKL. In nucleotides, the CDR3 is TGCGCCAGCAGCGTTTCGGGGGGCGGGGAGGGGGTGAGCAATCAGCCCCAGCATTTT. Residues: CASSVSGGGEGVSNQPQHF.

The chain carries TRBV7-6 and TRBJ2-3, with TRBD2 matching 7 bases. V trimming: 3 bases; J trimming: 2 bases; junction bases outside the gene matches: 5. From germline, CDR1 is SGHVS and CDR2 FNYEAQ. The CDR3 length is 15 residues. The CDR3 here is CASSFPGLNTDTQYF. As DNA, the CDR3 is TGTGCCAGCAGCTTCCCGGGACTAAACACAGATACGCAGTATTTT. The full variable domain, rest sourced from reference TRBV7-6 and TRBJ2-3, is GAGVSQSPRYKVTKRGQDVALRCDPISGHVSLYWYRQALGQGPEFLTYFNYEAQQDKSGLPNDRFSAERPEGSISTLTIQRTEQRDSAMYRCASSFPGLNTDTQYFGPGTRLTVL.

V and J are TRBV9 and TRBJ2-3, with a possible D match to TRBD2 (5 bases). This CDR3 comprises 15 residues. V was shortened by 6 bases and J by 0 bases, with 14 bases between the two germline ends. Germline values: CDR1 SGDLS, CDR2 YYNGEE. CDR3 region: CASTERGLSTDTQYF. CDR3 nucleotides: TGTGCCAGCACCGAAAGAGGGCTAAGCACAGATACGCAGTATTTT.

The chain combines TRBV6-5 with TRBJ2-4; 9 bases are shared with TRBD1. The germline CDR1 and CDR2 sequences are MNHEY and SVGAGI. This CDR3 spans 15 amino acids. V shed 6 bases and J 1 base; nucleotides not matched to a gene: 4. Here the CDR3 DNA reads TGTGCCAGCAGGGGACAGGGCTTGGCCAAAAACATTCAGTACTTC. As protein: CASRGQGLAKNIQYF.

The chain combines TRBV28 with TRBJ2-5; 10 nucleotides line up with TRBD2. There are 14 residues in the CDR3. Germline values: CDR1 MDHEN, CDR2 SYDVKM. The J segment lost 5 bases and the V segment lost 2 bases, leaving 2 bases of the junction unmatched. CDR3 coding DNA: TGTGCCAGCAGTTTACTAGCGGGAGATGAGACCCAGTACTTC. It codes for CASSLLAGDETQYF.

V and J are TRBV5-6 and TRBJ2-1; 11 positions agree with TRBD2. After removal of 3 bases from V and 2 bases from J, the junction contained 4 bases not matched to a gene. Per germline, CDR1 SGHDT and CDR2 YYEEEE. This CDR3 comprises 16 residues. CDR3 residues: CASSSLAGGAYNEQFF. CDR3 DNA: TGTGCCAGCAGCTCTCTAGCGGGAGGTGCCTACAATGAGCAGTTCTTC.

The J gene is TRBJ1-2, the V gene TRBV7-8; the D gene is possibly TRBD1 (6 bases). CDR1 SGHVS and CDR2 FQNEAQ come from the germline V gene. The CDR3 contains 16 residues. V lost 1 base and J 5 bases, leaving 17 bases between the germline ends. The CDR3 loop is CASSLGLGRGSYGYTF. For the CDR3, the DNA is TGTGCCAGCAGCTTAGGTCTAGGCAGGGGCTCTTATGGCTACACCTTC.

The chain combines TRBV9 with TRBJ2-1; D perhaps matches TRBD2 (5 bases). The CDR3 is 17 residues long. The V gene lost 0 bases and the J gene lost 2 bases, with 15 bases spanning the gap. The germline CDR1 and CDR2 sequences are SGDLS and YYNGEE. CDR3 in DNA: TGTGCCAGCAGCGTAGAGGACTCTCCATCACCCTACAATGAGCAGTTCTTC. Translating gives CASSVEDSPSPYNEQFF.

V is TRBV27 and J is TRBJ2-2; D possibly corresponds to TRBD2 (6 bases). Germline lookup yields CDR1 MNHEY and CDR2 SMNVEV (reference sequence). The CDR3 length is 13 residues. Trimming stripped 7 bases from V and 7 bases from J, with 13 bases between. The CDR3 region is CASTGLAIGELFF. Written as DNA, the CDR3 is TGTGCCAGCACGGGGCTAGCGATCGGGGAGCTGTTTTTT.

The J gene is TRBJ2-1, the V gene TRBV6-5; 15 bases fit TRBD2. Germline values: CDR1 MNHEY, CDR2 SVGAGI. This CDR3 is built from 16 residues. V dropped 3 bases and J dropped 7; count of bases not matched to a gene: 4. The CDR3 DNA reads as TGTGCCAGCAGTTATAGGACTAGCGGGAGGGGGAATGAGCAGTTCTTC. The encoded protein is CASSYRTSGRGNEQFF.

This sequence joins TRBV3-1 (or the pseudogene TRBV3-2) and TRBJ2-5; D not certain. The germline V gene has CDR1 LGHDT and CDR2 YNNKEL (reference sequence). The CDR3 sequence is 16 residues long. V was shortened by 4 bases and J by 0 bases, with 15 bases between the two germline ends. CDR3 sequence reads: CASSPTFDGYQETQYF. The CDR3 nucleotides are TGTGCCAGCAGCCCCACCTTCGACGGGTACCAAGAGACCCAGTACTTC.

The V call is TRBV7-9, the J call TRBJ2-5; possible D gene TRBD2, 6 bases. The CDR3 spans 13 residues. The germline V gene encodes CDR1 SEHNR and CDR2 FQNEAQ (reference sequence). V was pared by 5 bases and J by 2 bases, with 9 bases between. The chain's CDR3 is CASSRDSQETQYF. Written as DNA, the CDR3 is TGTGCCAGCAGCCGGGACTCTCAAGAGACCCAGTACTTC.

The chain combines TRBV18 with TRBJ2-1, with 9 bases identical to TRBD2. V was pared by 1 base and J by 7 bases, with 8 bases of the junction left unmatched. CDR1 is KGHSH and CDR2 is LQKENI in the germline V gene. The length of the CDR3 is 16 residues. CDR3 nucleotides: TGTGCCAGCTCACCACGACTAGCGGAGGGGGGTAATGAGCAGTTCTTC. Its protein is CASSPRLAEGGNEQFF.

This clone showed up just a few times. V usage is TRBV20-1 and J usage is TRBJ2-7; 12 bases are a match to TRBD1. CDR1 is DFQATT and CDR2 is SNEGSKA in the germline V gene (reference sequence). The V gene end was trimmed by 3 bases and the J gene end by 7 bases; junction bases not matched to a gene: 7. This CDR3 is 14 amino acids long. Here the CDR3 reads CSASTGTGGREQYF. The CDR3 nucleotides read TGCAGTGCTAGTACCGGGACAGGGGGCCGAGAGCAGTACTTC.

This clone was seen just once. The chain combines TRBV7-2 with TRBJ1-1; 9 bases agree with TRBD1. CDR1 is SGHTA and CDR2 is FQGNSA in the germline V gene. Losses at the gene ends were 5 bases for V and 5 bases for J; bases not matched to a gene: 3. This CDR3 comprises 13 residues. In DNA, the CDR3 is TGTGCCAGCAGCCCAGGACAGGGGACTGAAGCTTTCTTT. Protein sequence: CASSPGQGTEAFF.

This chain uses TRBV18 with TRBJ2-5; 13 positions agree with TRBD2. The junction had 4 bases not matched to a gene; V was cut back by 1 base and J by 5 bases. CDR3 length: 16 residues. In germline, CDR1 is KGHSH, CDR2 LQKENI. In nucleotides, the CDR3 is TGTGCCAGCTCACCACGGGGACTAGCGGGAAGGGAGACCCAGTACTTC. This gives the protein CASSPRGLAGRETQYF. Based on the CDR3 plus reference TRBV18 and TRBJ2-5, the full variable domain is NAGVMQNPRHLVRRRGQEARLRCSPMKGHSHVYWYRQLPEEGLKFMVYLQKENIIDESGMPKERFSAEFPKEGPSILRIQQVVRGDSAAYFCASSPRGLAGRETQYFGPGTRLLVL.

This rearrangement joins TRBV27 to TRBJ2-7, with TRBD2 identical over 11 bases. There are 17 residues in the CDR3. Germline CDR1 is MNHEY and CDR2 is SMNVEV (reference sequence). The trim removed 5 bases at V and 0 bases at J, leaving 9 bases unmatched. CDR3 nucleotides: TGTGCCAGCAGTGTCCAACTACTAGCGGGGGCCTCCTACGAGCAGTACTTC. Translating it yields CASSVQLLAGASYEQYF.

This chain joins TRBV4-2 and TRBJ1-4; perhaps TRBD1 as D (6 bases). Trimming took 0 bases from V and 8 from J, leaving 13 bases between them. Per the germline V gene, CDR1 is LGHNA and CDR2 is YNFKEQ. This CDR3 has 15 residues. CDR3 bases: TGTGCCAGCAGCCAAGATTTTACAGGGCGGGAAAAACTGTTTTTT. As protein: CASSQDFTGREKLFF.